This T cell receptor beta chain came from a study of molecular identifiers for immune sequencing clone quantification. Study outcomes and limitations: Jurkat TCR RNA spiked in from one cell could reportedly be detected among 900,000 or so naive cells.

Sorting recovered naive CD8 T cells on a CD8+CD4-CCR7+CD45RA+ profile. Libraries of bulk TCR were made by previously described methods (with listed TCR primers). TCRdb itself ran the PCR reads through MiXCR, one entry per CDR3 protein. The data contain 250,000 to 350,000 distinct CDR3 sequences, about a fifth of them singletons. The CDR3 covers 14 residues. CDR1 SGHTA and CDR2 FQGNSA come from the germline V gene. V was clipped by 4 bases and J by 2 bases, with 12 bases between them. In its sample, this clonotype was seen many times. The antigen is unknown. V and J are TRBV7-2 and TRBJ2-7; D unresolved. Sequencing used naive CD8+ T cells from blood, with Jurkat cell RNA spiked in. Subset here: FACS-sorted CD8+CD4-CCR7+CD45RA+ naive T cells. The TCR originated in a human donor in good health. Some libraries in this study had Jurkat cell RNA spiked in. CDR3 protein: CASSSYTGAYEQYF. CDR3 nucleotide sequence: TGTGCCAGCAGCTCCTACACCGGTGCCTACGAGCAGTACTTC.